These 21 T cell receptor beta chains share one sample of origin, sequenced in a study of OX40 agonist ivuxolimab in advanced cancers. Data came from immunoSEQ multiplex PCR; TCRdb stores just in-frame clones and leaves some out. The sample includes 150,000 to 190,000 clones, 85% to 95% of them seen just once. Sequencing used CD4+ or CD8+ T cells sorted from blood, obtained in a trial of the OX40 agonist ivuxolimab. These receptors all come from an adult with an advanced solid tumor such as melanoma, head and neck, liver or kidney cancer.

This chain joins TRBV9 and TRBJ2-1; 10 nucleotides align to TRBD2. V dropped 1 base and J dropped 6; count of bases not matched to a gene: 4. This CDR3 contains 15 residues. Germline V lookup: CDR1 SGDLS, CDR2 YYNGEE. DNA of the CDR3: TGTGCCAGCAGCGTACGAGCGGGAGGGGGCAATGAGCAGTTCTTC. Its translation: CASSVRAGGGNEQFF.

The chain has TRBV6-1 and TRBJ2-6; D unclear. The CDR3 has 14 residues. Germline values: CDR1 MNHNS, CDR2 SASEGT. Trimming cost V 7 bases and J 0 bases, with 7 bases left between them. The CDR3 DNA is TGTGCCAGCACAGTGGGCTCTGGGGCCAACGTCCTGACTTTC. Encoded protein: CASTVGSGANVLTF.

CDR3: CASTIPGRLNYGYTF. The DNA of the CDR3 is TGTGCCAGTACGATTCCGGGACGGTTAAACTATGGCTACACCTTC. The chain uses TRBV19 and TRBJ1-2; TRBD1 might be the D (5 bases). Germline CDR1 is LNHDA and CDR2 is SQIVND (reference sequence). Trimming stripped 7 bases from V and 2 bases from J, with 17 bases between. The CDR3 is 15 residues long.

The rearrangement links TRBV7-2 to TRBJ2-7, with D unclear. V was pared by 5 bases and J by 7 bases, with 12 bases between. The length of the CDR3 is 12 residues. The germline V gene has CDR1 SGHTA and CDR2 FQGNSA. CDR3 bases: TGTGCCAGCAGCAGGACCCCAGCGGAGCAGTACTTC. It codes for CASSRTPAEQYF.

This chain uses TRBV7-9 with TRBJ2-3; D remains ambiguous. This CDR3 is built from 12 residues. The V and J ends lost 4 bases and 4 bases respectively, with 6 bases between them. Germline values: CDR1 SEHNR, CDR2 FQNEAQ (reference sequence). CDR3 loop: CASSSKPDTQYF. CDR3 bases: TGTGCCAGCAGCTCGAAACCAGATACGCAGTATTTT.

This chain uses TRBV28 with TRBJ1-2; 9 bases match TRBD1. After removal of 6 bases from V and 4 bases from J, the junction contained 3 bases not matched to a gene. Germline CDR1 MDHEN, CDR2 SYDVKM. The CDR3 length is 13 residues. CDR3 DNA sequence: TGTGCCAGCAGGGGACAGGGACGCTATGGCTACACCTTC. Protein product: CASRGQGRYGYTF.

The chain carries TRBV30 and TRBJ2-1; 7 nucleotides line up with TRBD2. The CDR3 length is 18 residues. In germline, CDR1 is GTSNPN, CDR2 SVGIG (reference sequence). J was trimmed by 4 bases and V by 2 bases; bases with no gene match: 17. CDR3 protein: CAWSPRKGTGTIYNEQFF. CDR3 DNA: TGTGCCTGGAGTCCAAGAAAGGGAACCGGGACTATTTACAATGAGCAGTTCTTC.

The chain's CDR3 is CASSVGGSLGMNTEAFF. CDR3 coding DNA: TGTGCCAGCAGCGTAGGGGGGTCCCTGGGCATGAACACTGAAGCTTTCTTT. The chain couples TRBV9 to TRBJ1-1; D possibly corresponds to TRBD1 (5 bases). The V end lost 0 bases, the J end lost 0 bases, and 15 bases lay between the germline ends. Germline V lookup: CDR1 SGDLS, CDR2 YYNGEE. The CDR3 totals 17 residues. Filled out from reference TRBV9 and TRBJ1-1, the complete variable domain reads DSGVTQTPKHLITATGQRVTLRCSPRSGDLSVYWYQQSLDQGLQFLIQYYNGEERAKGNILERFSAQQFPDLHSELNLSSLELGDSALYFCASSVGGSLGMNTEAFFGQGTRLTVV.

The chain has TRBV7-2 and TRBJ2-2, with TRBD1 identical over 11 bases. Germline assignment: CDR1 SGHTA and CDR2 FQGNSA. The CDR3 has 14 residues. Trimming at V came to 8 bases and at J to 4 bases, leaving 3 bases not matched to a gene. The CDR3 DNA follows: TGTGCCAGCGGTGGGACAGGGGGCACCGGGGAGCTGTTTTTT. It specifies CASGGTGGTGELFF.

With regard to this clone: Distinct nucleotide sequences in the sample also encode this CDR3. The chain has TRBV4-3 and TRBJ1-1; D unresolved. The CDR3 totals 13 residues. Germline CDR1 reads LGHNA; CDR2 reads YSLEER. V shed 0 bases and J shed 0 bases, with 2 bases lying between them. DNA for the CDR3: TGCGCCAGCAGCCAAGAGGTGAACACTGAAGCTTTCTTT. Its protein product is CASSQEVNTEAFF.

The chain is built from TRBV10-1 and TRBJ2-1, with D possibly being TRBD1 (6 bases). CDR1 and CDR2 from the germline V gene are WNHNN and SYGVQD (reference sequence). V lost 0 bases to trimming and J lost 3 bases, with 15 bases between them. CDR3 length: 17 amino acids. CDR3 nucleotides: TGCGCCAGCAGTGAGTCGACTTACCAACAGGGCTACAATGAGCAGTTCTTC. This sequence encodes CASSESTYQQGYNEQFF.

The CDR3 DNA reads as TGTGCCAGCGCCCGGGACGACAGGGTAGGCACTGAAGCTTTCTTT. The encoded protein is CASARDDRVGTEAFF. The rearrangement links TRBV6-6 to TRBJ1-1, with TRBD1 matching 7 bases. From germline, CDR1 is MNHNY and CDR2 SVGAGI (reference sequence). This CDR3 contains 15 residues. With V trimmed by 8 bases and J by 4 bases, 13 bases remained unmatched.

This clone was recorded only once. V usage is TRBV5-5 and J usage is TRBJ1-5; tentatively, D is TRBD1 (5 bases). CDR1 is SGHKS and CDR2 is YYEKEE in the germline V gene (reference sequence). This CDR3 has 14 residues. Between the trimmed V and J ends, which lost 1 base and 5 bases, there was a span of 10 bases. The CDR3 DNA reads TGTGCCAGCAGCTTGTGGGTAGGGGATCAGCCCCAGCATTTT. Amino acid sequence: CASSLWVGDQPQHF.

The chain carries TRBV4-2 and TRBJ1-1, with TRBD1 as a possible D gene (6 bases). Trimming stripped 0 bases from V and 8 bases from J, with 10 bases between. Germline V gene sequence: CDR1 LGHNA, CDR2 YNFKEQ. The CDR3 sequence is 13 residues long. CDR3 in amino acids: CASSQENRAEAFF. The CDR3 DNA reads as TGTGCCAGCAGCCAAGAGAACAGGGCCGAAGCTTTCTTT.

The chain uses TRBV7-3 and TRBJ1-2, with D tentatively TRBD1 (5 bases). The V gene lost 5 bases and the J gene lost 2 bases, with 6 bases spanning the gap. Per the germline V gene, CDR1 is SGHTA and CDR2 is FQGTGA. The CDR3 consists of 12 residues. The CDR3 protein is CASSPGNYGYTF. CDR3 sequence (DNA): TGTGCCAGCAGCCCAGGGAACTATGGCTACACCTTC.

This sequence joins TRBV7-2 and TRBJ1-5; D ambiguous. V lost 2 bases and J 4 bases, leaving 6 bases between the germline ends. CDR1 and CDR2 (germline): SGHTA, FQGNSA. The CDR3 totals 13 residues. This CDR3 is CASSLKGNQPQHF. In DNA form, the CDR3 reads TGTGCCAGCAGCTTAAAAGGGAATCAGCCCCAGCATTTT.

V and J are TRBV18 and TRBJ1-5; the D is unclear. V lost 5 bases and J 0 bases, leaving 5 bases between the germline ends. The CDR3 sequence is 13 residues long. The germline gives CDR1 KGHSH, CDR2 LQKENI. The CDR3 DNA reads TGTGCCAGCTCATACTATAGCAATCAGCCCCAGCATTTT. It codes for CASSYYSNQPQHF.

The genes are TRBV7-9 and TRBJ2-5; no clear D. The V end lost 5 bases, the J end lost 5 bases, and 27 bases lay between the germline ends. Germline lookup yields CDR1 SEHNR and CDR2 FQNEAQ (reference sequence). This CDR3 contains 18 residues. CDR3 region: CASSQISYLTSPPETQYF. The CDR3 DNA sequence: TGTGCCAGCAGCCAAATCTCATACCTGACCAGCCCTCCGGAGACCCAGTACTTC.

This rearrangement joins TRBV6-5 to TRBJ2-1; maybe TRBD1 (6 bases). V lost 0 bases, J lost 3 bases, and 12 bases lay in between. This CDR3 is 16 amino acids long. Looked up from germline, CDR1 is MNHEY and CDR2 is SVGAGI. In DNA, the CDR3 is TGTGCCAGCAGTTACTCCCCGCGCAGGGGCTACAATGAGCAGTTCTTC. Translating gives CASSYSPRRGYNEQFF.

This chain uses TRBV9 with TRBJ2-1; the D is unclear. The CDR3 covers 15 residues. Germline lookup yields CDR1 SGDLS and CDR2 YYNGEE. V lost 4 bases to trimming and J lost 3 bases, with 14 bases between them. In DNA form, the CDR3 reads TGTGCCAGCAGCTCCAAGGTGGGTAACTACAATGAGCAGTTCTTC. It encodes CASSSKVGNYNEQFF.

The CDR3 region is CASSHRAPGANVLTF. In nucleotides, the CDR3 is TGTGCCAGCAGCCATAGGGCCCCTGGGGCCAACGTCCTGACTTTC. The chain joins TRBV7-9 to TRBJ2-6; D remains unclear. Trimming pared 5 bases from V and 2 bases from J, leaving 10 bases between. Per germline, CDR1 SEHNR and CDR2 FQNEAQ (reference sequence). The CDR3 is 15 amino acids.